The T cell receptor (beta chain) described here comes from a study of Tregs in tolerant kidney transplant recipients. V gave up 1 base and J gave up 0 bases, with 10 bases separating them. Germline-derived CDR1 and CDR2 are GTSNPN and SVGIG (reference sequence). This CDR3 has 15 amino acids. Whole-study results and caveats: Biological reproducibility was not directly addressed in this study. The most relevant donor-specific Treg TCRbeta repertoire apparently came from expansion with activated donor B cells. Few patients were studied, so findings need validation in larger groups.

Here immunoSEQ multiplex PCR was the method, and the copy in TCRdb shows in-frame clones only, minus some. The table includes more than 90,000 clones, about 90% detected once. Thawed PBMCs were FACS-sorted into unstimulated CD4+CD25+CD127- regulatory T cells, CD4+CD25- non-regulatory cells, CD4 and CD8 cells. Points on this clone: The antigen is not known.

Sequencing used CD4+ T cells from blood. The rearrangement uses TRBV30 and TRBJ2-4; no clear D. This receptor was obtained from a human donor in good health. The CDR3 sequence: CAWSEGLLAKNIQYF. CDR3 DNA sequence: TGTGCCTGGAGTGAAGGGTTGTTAGCCAAAAACATTCAGTACTTC.